This T cell receptor beta chain comes out of a study of shared clonotypes between healthy human individuals. Whole-study context: A donor's plate count was three for CD4 naive and three for CD4 memory; CD8 naive had two and CD8 memory one.

Assay used: immunoSEQ multiplex PCR; TCRdb lists only in-frame clones, some missing. In the table there are some 1.4 million clones, roughly 97% of which are singletons. Germline loops: CDR1 SGHAT, CDR2 FQNNGV. The CDR3 covers 14 residues. V gave up 5 bases and J gave up 3 bases, with 10 bases separating them. The rearrangement uses TRBV11-2 and TRBJ1-4; maybe TRBD1 (5 bases). The TCR was taken from a man aged 25-45 years in good health. Source material: naive CD4+ T cells sorted from blood. Subset denoted: CD45RA+ positively selected. CDR3 in amino acids: CASSPRVSNEKLFF. The CDR3 nucleotides are TGTGCCAGCAGCCCCAGGGTTTCTAATGAAAAACTGTTTTTT.